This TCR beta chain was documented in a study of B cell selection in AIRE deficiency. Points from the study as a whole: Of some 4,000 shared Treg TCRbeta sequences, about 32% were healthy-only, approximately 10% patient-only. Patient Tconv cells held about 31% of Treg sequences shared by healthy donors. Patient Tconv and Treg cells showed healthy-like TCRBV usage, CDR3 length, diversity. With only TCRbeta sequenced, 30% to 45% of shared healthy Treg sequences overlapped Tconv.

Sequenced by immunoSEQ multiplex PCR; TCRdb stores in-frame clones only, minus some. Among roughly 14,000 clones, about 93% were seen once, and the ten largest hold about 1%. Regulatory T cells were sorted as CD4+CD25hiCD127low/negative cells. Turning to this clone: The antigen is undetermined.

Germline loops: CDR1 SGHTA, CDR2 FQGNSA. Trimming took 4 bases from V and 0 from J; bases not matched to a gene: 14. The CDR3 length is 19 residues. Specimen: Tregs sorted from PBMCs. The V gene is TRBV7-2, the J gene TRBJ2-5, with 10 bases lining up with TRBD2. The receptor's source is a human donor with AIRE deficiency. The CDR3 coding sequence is TGTGCCAGCAGCTCCTCAGGACTAGCGGACCGAATATACCAAGAGACCCAGTACTTC. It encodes CASSSSGLADRIYQETQYF. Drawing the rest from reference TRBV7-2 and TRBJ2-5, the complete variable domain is GAGVSQSPSNKVTEKGKDVELRCDPISGHTALYWYRQSLGQGLEFLIYFQGNSAPDKSGLPSDRFSAERTGGSVSTLTIQRTQQEDSAVYLCASSSSGLADRIYQETQYFGPGTRLLVL.